One sample yielded the 4 T cell receptor beta chains listed below, sequenced in a study of CD8+ T cells in alopecia areata. Sequencing used cDNA as its template, made by extracting RNA and reverse transcribing it. Generated by immunoSEQ multiplex PCR, the TCRdb table keeps only in-frame clones and is missing some. The sample includes 90,000 to 130,000 clones, none of them occurring once. Sequenced input: lesional skin. The receptor source for this set is a C3H/HeJ mouse with alopecia areata. Mouse MHC haplotype: H2-k.

This clone has at least ten counts. Germline and genes here are mouse. The missing CDR3 end, 4 residues past where the read stops, is filled in from the germline J gene. The V and J genes are TRBV13-1 and TRBJ2-1, with TRBD2 matching 10 bases. CDR3 size: 15 residues. The V gene's germline CDR1 is NSHNY and CDR2 SYGAGN. The DNA read from the CDR3 is TGTGCCAGCAGTGATGCAAAGACTGGGGGGGCT. Encoded protein: CASSDAKTGGA. The whole CDR3 region reads CASSDAKTGGAEQFF.

This clone was seen a few times. Any gene name here is a mouse gene name. The read halts 4 residues ahead of the CDR3 end, with the missing end drawn from the germline J gene. The gene calls are TRBV13-3 and TRBJ2-7, with 9 bases identical to TRBD1. Germline V gives CDR1 NNHDY, CDR2 SYVADS. The length of the CDR3 is 15 residues. The DNA read from the CDR3 is TGTGCCAGCAGTGATGCAAGACAGGGGGAGAAT. Protein product: CASSDARQGEN. The full-length CDR3 reads as CASSDARQGENEQYF.

A remark on this clone: A junction boundary mismatches the germline segment, possibly from a read error. Genes here carry mouse names. The read falls 4 residues short of the CDR3 end, and the missing part is taken from the germline J gene. This chain links TRBV19 with TRBJ2-1; 10 nucleotides match TRBD2. Per germline, CDR1 FNHDT and CDR2 SITEND (reference sequence). The CDR3 length is 14 residues. CDR3 DNA, as far as it was read: TGTGCCAGTAGTATCTCCCTGGGGGGGCCT. Its protein is CASSISLGGP. The whole CDR3 is CASSISLGGPEQFF.

In its sample, this clone was seen a few times. Mouse germline and gene names are used. The read finishes 4 residues shy of the CDR3 end, and the germline J gene is used to complete it. The V gene is TRBV1, the J gene TRBJ1-4; D may be TRBD1 (5 bases). In germline, CDR1 is NSQYPW, CDR2 LRSPGD (reference sequence). The CDR3 is 14 residues long. The germline V and J ends were trimmed by 4 bases and 6 bases, with 12 bases remaining between them. The sequenced CDR3 bases are TGCACCTGCAGTGGCAGGGTAGGCGACGAA. Translating gives CTCSGRVGDE. The complete CDR3 reads CTCSGRVGDERLFF.